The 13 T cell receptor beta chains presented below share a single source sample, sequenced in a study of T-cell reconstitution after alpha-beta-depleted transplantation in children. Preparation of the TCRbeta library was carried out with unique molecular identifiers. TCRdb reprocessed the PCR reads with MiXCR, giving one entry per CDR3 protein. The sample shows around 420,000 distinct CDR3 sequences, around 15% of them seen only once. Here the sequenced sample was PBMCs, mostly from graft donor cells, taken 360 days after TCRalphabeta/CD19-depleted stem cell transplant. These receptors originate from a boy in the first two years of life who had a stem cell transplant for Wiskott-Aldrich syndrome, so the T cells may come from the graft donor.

The CDR3 sequence is CASSYRHSGRNEQFF. The CDR3 DNA reads TGTGCCAGCAGTTACCGCCATAGCGGTCGCAATGAGCAGTTCTTC. V is TRBV6-2 or TRBV6-3 and J is TRBJ2-1; a weak D match, TRBD2 (6 bases). There are 15 residues in the CDR3. CDR1 and CDR2 from the germline V gene are MNHEY and SVGEGT. V was pared by 2 bases and J by 6 bases, with 14 bases between.

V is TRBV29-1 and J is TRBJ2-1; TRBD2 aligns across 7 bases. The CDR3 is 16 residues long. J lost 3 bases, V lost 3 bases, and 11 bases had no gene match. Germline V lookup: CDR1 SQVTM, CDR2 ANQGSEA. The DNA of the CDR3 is TGCAGCGTTGAGGGAGCGGGAATGCTACTCTACAATGAGCAGTTCTTC. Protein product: CSVEGAGMLLYNEQFF.

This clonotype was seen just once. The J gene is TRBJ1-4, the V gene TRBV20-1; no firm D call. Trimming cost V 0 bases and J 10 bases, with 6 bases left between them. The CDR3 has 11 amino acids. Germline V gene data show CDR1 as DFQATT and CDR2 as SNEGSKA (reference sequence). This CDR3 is CSARDRGKLFF. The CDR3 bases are TGCAGTGCTAGAGATCGTGGAAAACTGTTTTTT.

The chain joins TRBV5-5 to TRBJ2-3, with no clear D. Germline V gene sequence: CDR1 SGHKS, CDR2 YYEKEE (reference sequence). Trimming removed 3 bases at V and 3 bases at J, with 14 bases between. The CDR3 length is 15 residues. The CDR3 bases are TGTGCCAGCAGCTATGTATCCCGTGGGACAGATACGCAGTATTTT. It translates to CASSYVSRGTDTQYF.

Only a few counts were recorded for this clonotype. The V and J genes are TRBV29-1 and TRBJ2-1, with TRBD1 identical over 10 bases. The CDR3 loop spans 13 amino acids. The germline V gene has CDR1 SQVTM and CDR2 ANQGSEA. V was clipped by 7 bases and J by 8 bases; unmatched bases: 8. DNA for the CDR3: TGCAGCGCTGGGACAGGGGTCGGGTATGAGCAGTTCTTC. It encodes CSAGTGVGYEQFF.

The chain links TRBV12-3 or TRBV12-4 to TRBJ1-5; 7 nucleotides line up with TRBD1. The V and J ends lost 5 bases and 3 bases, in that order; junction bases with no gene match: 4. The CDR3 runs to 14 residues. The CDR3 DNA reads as TGTGCCAGCAGTGCGACAGGGACCAATCAGCCCCAGCATTTT. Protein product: CASSATGTNQPQHF.

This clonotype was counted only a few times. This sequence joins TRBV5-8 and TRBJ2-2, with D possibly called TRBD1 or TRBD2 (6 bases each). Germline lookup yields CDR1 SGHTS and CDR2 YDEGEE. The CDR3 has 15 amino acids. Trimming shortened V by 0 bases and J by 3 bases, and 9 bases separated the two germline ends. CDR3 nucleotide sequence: TGTGCCAGCAGCTTGGACAGGGAGGACACCGGGGAGCTGTTTTTT. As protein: CASSLDREDTGELFF. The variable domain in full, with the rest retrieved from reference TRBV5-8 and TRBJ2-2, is EAGVTQSPTHLIKTRGQQATLRCSPISGHTSVYWYQQALGLGLQFLLWYDEGEERNRGNFPPRFSGRQFPNYSSELNVNALELEDSALYLCASSLDREDTGELFFGEGSRLTVL.

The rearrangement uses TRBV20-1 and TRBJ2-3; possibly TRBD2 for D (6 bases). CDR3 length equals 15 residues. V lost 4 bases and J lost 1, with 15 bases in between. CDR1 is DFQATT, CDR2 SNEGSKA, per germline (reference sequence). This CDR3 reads CSATWRAPRTDTQYF. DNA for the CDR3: TGCAGTGCTACCTGGAGGGCCCCCCGCACAGATACGCAGTATTTT.

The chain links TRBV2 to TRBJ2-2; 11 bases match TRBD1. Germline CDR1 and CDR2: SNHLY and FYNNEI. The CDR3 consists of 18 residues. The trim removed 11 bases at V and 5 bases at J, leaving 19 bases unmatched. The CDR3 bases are TGTGCCTTCAGCCAATCCCTCCCGGGACAGGGGGATACCGGGGAGCTGTTTTTT. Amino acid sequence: CAFSQSLPGQGDTGELFF. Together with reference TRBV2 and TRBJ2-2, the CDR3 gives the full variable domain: EPEVTQTPSHQVTQMGQEVILRCVPISNHLYFYWYRQILGQKVEFLVSFYNNEISEKSEIFDDQFSVERPDGSNFTLKIRSTKLEDSAMYFCAFSQSLPGQGDTGELFFGEGSRLTVL.

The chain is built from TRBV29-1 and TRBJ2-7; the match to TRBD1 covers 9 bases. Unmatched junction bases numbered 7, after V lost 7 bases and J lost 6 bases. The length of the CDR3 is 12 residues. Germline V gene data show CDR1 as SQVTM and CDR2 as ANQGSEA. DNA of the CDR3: TGCAGCGCCGAAGGACAGGGGAGCGAGCAGTACTTC. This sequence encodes CSAEGQGSEQYF.

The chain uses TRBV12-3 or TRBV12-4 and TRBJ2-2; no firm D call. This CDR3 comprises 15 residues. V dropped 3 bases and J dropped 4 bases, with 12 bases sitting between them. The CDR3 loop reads CASSFRARGTGELFF. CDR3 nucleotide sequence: TGTGCCAGCAGTTTTCGGGCCCGAGGCACCGGGGAGCTGTTTTTT.

CDR3 protein: CSVHRRTDTQYF. The CDR3 DNA follows: TGCAGCGTACACAGGCGCACAGATACGCAGTATTTT. This chain joins TRBV29-1 and TRBJ2-3, with D tentatively TRBD1 (5 bases). Germline CDR1 is SQVTM and CDR2 is ANQGSEA. With 6 bases removed from V and 1 base from J, the gap between germline ends came to 8 bases. The CDR3 consists of 12 residues.

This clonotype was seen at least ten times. The CDR3 DNA sequence: TGTGCCAGCTGCTACTACAGAAACACTGAAGCTTTCTTT. This codes for CASCYYRNTEAFF. The chain has TRBV12-3 or TRBV12-4 and TRBJ1-1; D unresolved. The CDR3 runs to 13 residues. Trimming removed 8 bases at V and 2 bases at J, with 12 bases between.